Listed below are T cell receptor beta chains from one sample, sequenced in a study of blood T cell repertoires in COVID-19. The method was immunoSEQ multiplex PCR; TCRdb's version includes in-frame clones alone and lacks a portion of them. This sample yields around 20,000 clones, of which 87% are seen a single time; about 8.5% belongs to the top ten. The sample taken for sequencing was peripheral blood. Receptors originate from a human donor in a cohort sampled during active COVID-19. The donor label of this sample is uncertain. Both conserved end residues are part of each CDR3. D genes are given only for firm matches. Size is omitted from some rows. Given values are once, few, many or a class for expanded clones.

v_gene	d_gene	abundance	j_gene	CDR3nt	CDR3aa
TRBV24-1	.	.	TRBJ2-7	TGTGCCACCAGTGATACAGGGACGGATGCCTACGAGCAGTACTTC	CATSDTGTDAYEQYF
TRBV7-2	TRBD2	once	TRBJ2-5	TGTGCCAGCAGCTTTAATAAGGCGGGAGGGGAGACCCAGTACTTC	CASSFNKAGGETQYF
TRBV7-2	.	.	TRBJ2-1	TGTGCCAGCAGCTTTGGTGGGAGTGTATACAATGAGCAGTTCTTC	CASSFGGSVYNEQFF
TRBV28	.	.	TRBJ1-6	TGTGCCAGCAAGAAACGACAGGTCGACGGTTCACCCCTCCACTTT	CASKKRQVDGSPLHF
TRBV5-1	.	.	TRBJ1-2	TGCGCCAGCAGCCCTATCCTGGGCCTGTATGGCTACACCTTC	CASSPILGLYGYTF
TRBV4-1	TRBD2	few	TRBJ2-7	TGCGCCAGCAGCCTTTCCCTCAGCGGGGCTTACGAGCAGTACTTC	CASSLSLSGAYEQYF
TRBV18	.	.	TRBJ1-6	TGTGCCAGCTCACCAAACGCAGGGGAAGGGTCACCCCTCCACTTT	CASSPNAGEGSPLHF
TRBV11-2	.	.	TRBJ1-3	TGTGCCAGCAAACTATCCCGGGACGGGAGCTCTGGAAACACCATATATTTT	CASKLSRDGSSGNTIYF
TRBV7-6	TRBD2	.	TRBJ2-1	TGTGCCAGCAGCCAACTGGGACGGTCCGGGACTAGCGGGAGAAATCGGGATGAGCAGTTCTTC	CASSQLGRSGTSGRNRDEQFF
TRBV6-6	TRBD1	.	TRBJ2-5	TGTGCCAGCAGTCGGGACAGTTCAAGAGAGACCCAGTACTTC	CASSRDSSRETQYF
TRBV6-5	.	once	TRBJ2-7	TGTGCCAGCAGTTACCAACAGGGAACCTACGAGCAGTACTTC	CASSYQQGTYEQYF
TRBV6-1	.	.	TRBJ1-6	TGTGCCAGCAGTGAACAGGGAGGGGATTCACCCCTCCACTTT	CASSEQGGDSPLHF
TRBV28	.	few	TRBJ1-5	TGTGCCAGCAGCTCGGGAGGTCAGCCCCAGCATTTT	CASSSGGQPQHF
TRBV30	TRBD1	.	TRBJ1-2	TGTGCCTACGCCCGGGACAGGCCATATGGCTACACCTTC	CAYARDRPYGYTF
TRBV7-9	TRBD1	.	TRBJ2-1	TGTGCCAGCAGCTCTGGGACAGGCAATGAGCAGTTCTTC	CASSSGTGNEQFF